Listed below are T cell receptor beta chains from one sample, sequenced in a study of blood T cell repertoires in COVID-19. The assay was immunoSEQ multiplex PCR, and TCRdb's table has in-frame clones only and misses some. The top ten clones hold more than 1% of a sample with under 200,000 clones, approximately 84% of them seen once. Sequenced input: peripheral blood. These receptors all come from a man aged 35 to 55 with acute or convalescent COVID-19. Both conserved end residues are trimmed from each CDR3. The D gene is left open where the match is weak. Not all rows give a size; the values are once, few, many and, for expanded clones, a class.

>TRBJ2-3|TRBV6-2/TRBV6-3|TRBD1|-
ASSRQGATDTQY
>TRBJ1-2|TRBV5-6|-|-
ASSPQQGGSYGYT
>TRBJ2-2|TRBV7-2|-|-
ASSYRVTNTGELF
>TRBJ2-2|TRBV7-9|TRBD1|-
ASSWGTGGTGELF
>TRBJ2-5|TRBV30|TRBD1|-
AWSSGTGRFQETQY
>TRBJ1-2|TRBV19|TRBD1|-
ASSFPLQGNYGYT
>-|TRBV5-1|-|once
ASSLDYTSYNEQF
>TRBJ1-2|TRBV12-3/TRBV12-4|TRBD1|-
ASSDRGMRGYT
>TRBJ1-1|TRBV18|-|-
ASSPYRGLNTEAF
>TRBJ1-2|TRBV28|-|-
ASSFVAGYLGGYT
>TRBJ2-2|TRBV27|-|-
ASSFFQNTGELF
>TRBJ1-3|TRBV7-9|-|-
ASSQNSGNTIY
>TRBJ2-7|TRBV27|-|-
ASSLDRTYEQY
>TRBJ2-1|TRBV18|TRBD2|-
ASSPIAGTRGEQF
>TRBJ2-6|TRBV5-5|-|once
ASSSHWTQILSGANVLT
>TRBJ2-7|TRBV5-6|-|once
ASSSGLIKAYEQY
>TRBJ1-1|TRBV12-3/TRBV12-4|TRBD1|few
ASSPDRVTEAF
>TRBJ1-1|TRBV7-9|-|-
ASSRGAVNTEAF
>TRBJ2-7|TRBV5-1|TRBD2|-
ASISEPSGDEQY
>TRBJ1-6|TRBV3-1/TRBV3-2|-|few
ASSQEGRGSVNSPLH
>TRBJ1-3|TRBV6-6|-|-
ASSWEAGNTIY
>TRBJ1-4|TRBV7-9|-|-
ASSLWAGEGEKLF
>TRBJ1-2|TRBV5-4|-|few
ASSFAGGRGYT
>TRBJ1-5|TRBV2|TRBD1|-
ASSVDRGRNQPQH
>TRBJ2-1|TRBV7-3|TRBD1|-
ASSYGQGYNEQF
>TRBJ2-2|TRBV7-2|-|once
ASSPRGGATARGTGELF